A single sample gave rise to the 32 T cell receptor beta chains below, sequenced in a study of CD8 T cells in ankylosing spondylitis. Study-level results: A TCR beta motif of about eight highly homologous variants seemed to mark ankylosing spondylitis blood.

Their antigen targets remain unknown. TCRdb re-called the 5' RACE reads with MiXCR, one entry per CDR3 protein. The table lists about 750,000 distinct CDR3 sequences, under 20% of them singletons, with 15% to 20% in the top ten. Sequenced input: blood, either unsorted or a sorted T cell fraction (not recorded which). The receptors stem from a male donor with ankylosing spondylitis.

The rearrangement links TRBV5-5 to TRBJ1-5; TRBD1 agrees at 8 bases. There are 15 residues in the CDR3. Trimming took 3 bases from V and 4 from J; bases not matched to a gene: 6. Germline assignment: CDR1 SGHKS and CDR2 YYEKEE (reference sequence). The CDR3 sequence: CASSSKGTGNQPQHF. The CDR3 DNA follows: TGTGCCAGCAGCTCGAAGGGGACAGGAAATCAGCCCCAGCATTTT.

This clonotype was seen repeatedly, ten times or more. The V gene is TRBV5-1, the J gene TRBJ2-1; 7 nucleotides match TRBD2. The length of the CDR3 is 14 residues. The germline V gene encodes CDR1 SGHRS and CDR2 YFSETQ. V lost 6 bases, J lost 3 bases, and 6 bases stayed unmatched. CDR3: CASKWREYYNEQFF. CDR3 in DNA: TGCGCCAGCAAATGGCGGGAGTACTACAATGAGCAGTTCTTC.

The chain employs TRBV7-8 and TRBJ2-3; the D is unclear. This CDR3 spans 14 amino acids. The germline V gene encodes CDR1 SGHVS and CDR2 FQNEAQ. The V end lost 4 bases, the J end lost 0 bases, and 8 bases lay between the germline ends. The CDR3 spells CASSSIDSTDTQYF. The CDR3 coding sequence is TGTGCCAGCAGCTCCATCGACAGCACAGATACGCAGTATTTT.

The chain couples TRBV6-2 or TRBV6-3 to TRBJ2-7; D call uncertain. The V end lost 2 bases, the J end lost 3 bases, and 11 bases lay between the germline ends. This CDR3 region has 14 residues. Germline V gene lookup returns CDR1 MNHEY and CDR2 SVGEGT. The CDR3 DNA reads as TGTGCCAGCAGTTACCTTGGGAAGAGCTACGAGCAGTACTTC. Translated: CASSYLGKSYEQYF.

The table lists this clonotype with a few counts. The chain is built from TRBV11-2 and TRBJ2-1; D unclear. The CDR3 has 12 residues. Germline V gene sequence: CDR1 SGHAT, CDR2 FQNNGV. Trimming removed 5 bases at V and 10 bases at J, with 12 bases between. Written as DNA, the CDR3 is TGTGCCAGCAGCCCAGTAAAGTGGGAGCAGTTCTTC. Its protein is CASSPVKWEQFF.

The J gene is TRBJ2-1, the V gene TRBV7-3; D tentatively fits TRBD1 or TRBD2 (5 bases each). The germline V and J ends were trimmed by 5 bases and 5 bases, with 16 bases remaining between them. The CDR3 is made up of 15 amino acids. Germline CDR1 reads SGHTA; CDR2 reads FQGTGA. The CDR3 region is CASSPNPGRNNEQFF. The CDR3 DNA sequence: TGTGCCAGCAGCCCCAATCCGGGACGAAACAATGAGCAGTTCTTC.

This clonotype was seen a few times. This sequence joins TRBV21-1 and TRBJ2-1. TRBV21-1 is termed a pseudogene. This CDR3 has 12 residues. This CDR3 reads CASSKRVDEQFF. In nucleotides, the CDR3 is TGTGCCAGCAGCAAACGAGTTGATGAGCAGTTCTTC.

V and J are TRBV12-3 or TRBV12-4 and TRBJ2-2, with TRBD2 matching over 13 bases. The V gene end was trimmed by 7 bases and the J gene end by 6 bases; junction bases not matched to a gene: 2. This CDR3 region has 14 residues. CDR3 region: CASTGLAGAGELFF. In DNA, the CDR3 is TGTGCCAGCACAGGACTAGCGGGGGCCGGGGAGCTGTTTTTT.

The chain employs TRBV20-1 and TRBJ2-7; D may be TRBD2 (5 bases). V was clipped by 0 bases and J by 7 bases, with 10 bases between them. Germline lookup yields CDR1 DFQATT and CDR2 SNEGSKA (reference sequence). CDR3 size: 12 residues. The CDR3 reads CSARDSGSEQYF. The CDR3 bases are TGCAGTGCTAGAGATTCGGGGAGTGAGCAGTACTTC.

This clonotype occurred a few times. V usage is TRBV6-2 or TRBV6-3 and J usage is TRBJ2-1, with TRBD2 identical over 9 bases. Germline V gives CDR1 MNHEY, CDR2 SVGEGT. The CDR3 length is 15 residues. The J segment lost 3 bases and the V segment lost 6 bases, leaving 6 bases of the junction unmatched. DNA for the CDR3: TGTGCCAGCAGCCTAGCGGGGCCCGACTACAATGAGCAGTTCTTC. It codes for CASSLAGPDYNEQFF.

This clonotype was picked up a small number of times. The V call is TRBV29-1, the J call TRBJ1-3; D is possibly TRBD1 (5 bases). Germline values: CDR1 SQVTM, CDR2 ANQGSEA. This CDR3 contains 13 residues. V gave up 3 bases and J gave up 8 bases, with 14 bases separating them. The CDR3 sequence is CSVEGGKEDTIYF. As DNA, the CDR3 is TGCAGCGTTGAGGGGGGGAAAGAAGACACCATATATTTT.

CDR3 sequence reads: CASSNLGQGSGTEAFF. The CDR3 nucleotides read TGTGCCAGCAGCAATCTTGGACAGGGGTCGGGCACTGAAGCTTTCTTT. The gene calls are TRBV3-1 and TRBJ1-1; 9 nucleotides align to TRBD1. The CDR3 sequence is 16 residues long. J was trimmed by 4 bases and V by 5 bases; bases with no gene match: 11. Germline-derived CDR1 and CDR2 are LGHDT and YNNKEL (reference sequence).

This clonotype was seen only a few times. This chain connects TRBV6-2 or TRBV6-3 to TRBJ2-7, with D tentatively TRBD1 (6 bases). Trimming cost V 2 bases and J 0 bases, with 17 bases left between them. CDR3 length: 17 amino acids. Germline CDR1 MNHEY, CDR2 SVGEGT. Written as DNA, the CDR3 is TGTGCCAGCAGTTACCCGATCGTCACAGGGAGCTCCTACGAGCAGTACTTC. Translation gives CASSYPIVTGSSYEQYF.

V usage is TRBV4-1 and J usage is TRBJ2-1; 8 bases are a match to TRBD1. Germline V gene sequence: CDR1 MGHRA, CDR2 YSYEKL. The CDR3 length is 15 residues. After removal of 2 bases from V and 5 bases from J, the junction contained 5 bases not matched to a gene. CDR3: CASSQSGTGDNEQFF. DNA of the CDR3: TGCGCCAGCAGCCAATCCGGGACAGGCGACAATGAGCAGTTCTTC.

The chain recombines TRBV15 with TRBJ2-1; TRBD2 is a possible D gene (6 bases). V was trimmed by 0 bases and J by 7 bases, leaving 19 bases between them. Germline loops: CDR1 LNHNV, CDR2 YYDKDF (reference sequence). The CDR3 has 17 amino acids. The DNA of the CDR3 is TGTGCCACCAGCAGAGATTTGGCTAGCGTTGTTAAAAATGAGCAGTTCTTC. It codes for CATSRDLASVVKNEQFF.

The chain combines TRBV5-1 with TRBJ1-2; D not resolved. The CDR3 is made up of 14 amino acids. Between the trimmed V and J ends, which lost 0 bases and 10 bases, there was a span of 16 bases. Germline V lookup: CDR1 SGHRS, CDR2 YFSETQ. The CDR3 region is CASSLEELGNDYTF. CDR3 DNA: TGCGCCAGCAGCTTGGAGGAGCTGGGTAATGACTACACCTTC.

The table lists this clonotype with a few counts. The J gene is TRBJ1-2, the V gene TRBV7-9; tentatively, D is TRBD1 (6 bases). Germline V gene data show CDR1 as SEHNR and CDR2 as FQNEAQ (reference sequence). With 7 bases removed from V and 8 bases from J, the gap between germline ends came to 17 bases. This CDR3 has 13 residues. In nucleotides, the CDR3 is TGTGCCAGCACCGACACAGGGCCTCAAGGCTACACCTTC. Translating gives CASTDTGPQGYTF.

V and J are TRBV27 and TRBJ2-1; no definite D call. The V and J ends lost 1 base and 0 bases respectively, with 13 bases between them. The CDR3 consists of 17 residues. Germline V CDR1 and CDR2: MNHEY, SMNVEV (reference sequence). CDR3 residues: CASSLFGPLSSYNEQFF. CDR3 nucleotide sequence: TGTGCCAGCAGTTTATTCGGACCCCTAAGCTCCTACAATGAGCAGTTCTTC.

The chain employs TRBV7-9 and TRBJ2-1; D is unresolved. Germline V gene sequence: CDR1 SEHNR, CDR2 FQNEAQ (reference sequence). Trimming left V 11 bases short and J 1 base short, with 18 bases between. This CDR3 has 15 residues. CDR3 loop: CASSDEVVSYNEQFF. CDR3 coding DNA: TGTGCCTCCTCTGATGAAGTCGTATCCTACAATGAGCAGTTCTTC.

V is TRBV6-1 and J is TRBJ1-1; a possible D gene is TRBD1 (6 bases). Germline lookup yields CDR1 MNHNS and CDR2 SASEGT. There are 15 residues in the CDR3. V lost 6 bases to trimming and J lost 4 bases, with 18 bases between them. The CDR3 nucleotides read TGTGCCAGCAGCCAAGGGGGATTGGGGCGCACTGAAGCTTTCTTT. Translation gives CASSQGGLGRTEAFF.

In its sample, this clonotype was seen a few times. The chain links TRBV14 to TRBJ2-3; TRBD1 might be the D (5 bases). The CDR3 is 14 amino acids. Trimming took off 2 bases at V and 6 bases at J, with 12 bases between the two ends. Germline V lookup: CDR1 SGHDN, CDR2 FVKESK. CDR3 loop: CASSQRQFTDTQYF. CDR3 coding DNA: TGTGCCAGCAGCCAACGACAGTTCACGGATACGCAGTATTTT.

This clonotype appeared a few times. CDR3 loop: CASSVAPSNEQFF. CDR3 DNA sequence: TGTGCCAGCAGCGTAGCCCCTAGCAATGAGCAGTTCTTC. The V call is TRBV9, the J call TRBJ2-1; D is undetermined. The CDR3 runs to 13 residues. CDR1 is SGDLS and CDR2 is YYNGEE in the germline V gene. Trimming took 0 bases from V and 6 from J, leaving 7 bases between them.

J is TRBJ2-3 and V is TRBV6-1, with D possibly matching TRBD2 (5 bases). There are 14 residues in the CDR3. Germline assignment: CDR1 MNHNS and CDR2 SASEGT. Trimming shortened V by 6 bases and J by 1 base, and 11 bases separated the two germline ends. CDR3 in amino acids: CASRRAGGTDTQYF. The CDR3 coding sequence is TGTGCCAGCAGGAGGGCCGGTGGCACAGATACGCAGTATTTT.

The chain links TRBV30 to TRBJ2-7; no clear D gene. The CDR3 runs to 14 residues. CDR1 GTSNPN and CDR2 SVGIG come from the germline V gene (reference sequence). Trimming shortened V by 0 bases and J by 6 bases, and 15 bases separated the two germline ends. CDR3 residues: CAWSVLGNIREQYF. The CDR3 DNA sequence: TGTGCCTGGAGTGTACTGGGTAACATTCGCGAGCAGTACTTC.

The rearrangement links TRBV5-1 to TRBJ1-1, with a tentative D call TRBD1 (6 bases). The V and J ends lost 1 base and 0 bases respectively, with 13 bases between them. There are 16 residues in the CDR3. Germline CDR1 and CDR2: SGHRS and YFSETQ. Written as DNA, the CDR3 is TGCGCCAGCAGCTTGTGGGGGGCGGAGATGAACACTGAAGCTTTCTTT. It translates to CASSLWGAEMNTEAFF.

This clonotype was observed a few times. The rearrangement joins TRBV5-6 to TRBJ2-2; D call uncertain. The CDR3 is 12 residues long. Germline V gives CDR1 SGHDT, CDR2 YYEEEE. V gave up 0 bases and J gave up 16 bases, with 13 bases separating them. CDR3 in DNA: TGTGCCAGCAGCTTGGGGTCTTTCAGCCAGTTTTTT. This codes for CASSLGSFSQFF.

CDR3 DNA: TGTGCCACCATGATGGACACCGGGGAGCTGTTTTTT. As protein: CATMMDTGELFF. The rearrangement joins TRBV24-1 to TRBJ2-2; unclear D gene. Per germline, CDR1 KGHDR and CDR2 SFDVKD. V shed 8 bases and J shed 3 bases, with 6 bases lying between them. The CDR3 contains 12 residues.

This chain links TRBV20-1 with TRBJ2-1, with TRBD2 as a possible D gene (7 bases). Germline loops: CDR1 DFQATT, CDR2 SNEGSKA (reference sequence). This CDR3 is 14 amino acids long. V was cut by 6 bases and J by 4 bases, with 16 bases left in between. This chain's CDR3 is CSAPGGRGYNEQFF. In DNA, the CDR3 is TGCAGTGCCCCCGGGGGGCGGGGGTACAATGAGCAGTTCTTC.

This clonotype was seen a handful of times. V gene TRBV5-1 combines with J gene TRBJ2-1; D is tentatively TRBD1 or TRBD2 (6 bases each). Between the trimmed V and J ends, which lost 5 bases and 1 base, there was a span of 16 bases. CDR1 is SGHRS, CDR2 YFSETQ, per germline. This CDR3 comprises 16 residues. This CDR3 reads CASSARGAGSYNEQFF. The CDR3 DNA follows: TGCGCCAGCAGTGCGAGGGGGGCTGGGTCCTACAATGAGCAGTTCTTC.

This rearrangement joins TRBV27 to TRBJ2-7, with 8 positions matching TRBD2. V was pared by 2 bases and J by 2 bases, with 8 bases of the junction left unmatched. Germline V CDR1 and CDR2: MNHEY, SMNVEV (reference sequence). The length of the CDR3 is 16 residues. The CDR3 bases are TGTGCCAGCAGTTTACTAGCGGGTAATACCCCCTACGAGCAGTACTTC. Its translation: CASSLLAGNTPYEQYF.

The chain employs TRBV20-1 and TRBJ1-2; no clear D. The germline V and J ends were trimmed by 5 bases and 3 bases, with 13 bases remaining between them. Germline-derived CDR1 and CDR2 are DFQATT and SNEGSKA (reference sequence). This CDR3 contains 13 residues. The CDR3 is CSAYPVRDYGYTF. The DNA for the CDR3 is TGCAGTGCTTACCCGGTTAGGGACTATGGCTACACCTTC.

This clonotype was detected only a few times. This chain connects TRBV20-1 to TRBJ2-1, with 8 nucleotides matching TRBD2. This CDR3 is 16 amino acids long. Germline V gives CDR1 DFQATT, CDR2 SNEGSKA (reference sequence). Unmatched junction bases numbered 15, after V lost 7 bases and J lost 4 bases. CDR3 coding DNA: TGCAGTGTCCACGTGGCGGGAGGAATGGCGTACAATGAGCAGTTCTTC. Protein sequence: CSVHVAGGMAYNEQFF.